This TCR beta chain was sequenced in a study of blood T cell repertoires in COVID-19. Turning to the study itself: Researchers got acute and convalescent COVID-19 samples from the United States, Italy and Spain. Sample material is recorded as cDNA or gDNA derived from T cells, B-cell-depleted T cells, or PBMCs.

The V gene lost 0 bases and the J gene lost 8 bases, with 16 bases spanning the gap. Germline CDR1 and CDR2: MGHRA and YSYEKL. This CDR3 region has 15 residues. In the source study's methods: Amplification with reference gene primers provided the estimates of nucleated cell counts. The method was immunoSEQ multiplex PCR; TCRdb's version includes in-frame clones alone and lacks a portion of them. V, J and clone size reflect that table, while D and trimming were determined from the DNA. The data contain around 72,000 clones, about 80% of them singletons. The TCR originated in a woman aged 60-75 years with acute or convalescent COVID-19. V gene TRBV4-1 combines with J gene TRBJ1-2; D is ambiguous. The sequenced sample consisted of peripheral blood. This CDR3 reads CASSQDFWTGGGYTF. The CDR3 DNA reads TGCGCCAGCAGCCAAGATTTTTGGACGGGAGGCGGCTACACCTTC.